This T cell receptor (beta chain) was profiled in a study of T cell responses to AZD1222 COVID-19 vaccine. Germline V gives CDR1 SGHNT, CDR2 YYREEE (reference sequence). CDR3 length: 15 amino acids. The J segment lost 5 bases and the V segment lost 2 bases, leaving 6 bases of the junction unmatched. Using immunoSEQ multiplex PCR, the repertoire was profiled, and TCRdb retains in-frame clones only, with some absent. The sample gives about 180,000 clones, 85% to 95% of which show up once; less than 2.5% is in the top ten. This receptor was taken from an adult who received the AZD1222 COVID-19 vaccine. The chain has TRBV5-4 and TRBJ2-3, with 9 nucleotides matching TRBD1. The material sequenced was peripheral blood, taken 28 days after the second AZD1222 dose. The CDR3 DNA is TGTGCCAGCAGCTTCTGGGACAGGGTTAAAGATACGCAGTATTTT. This translates into CASSFWDRVKDTQYF.